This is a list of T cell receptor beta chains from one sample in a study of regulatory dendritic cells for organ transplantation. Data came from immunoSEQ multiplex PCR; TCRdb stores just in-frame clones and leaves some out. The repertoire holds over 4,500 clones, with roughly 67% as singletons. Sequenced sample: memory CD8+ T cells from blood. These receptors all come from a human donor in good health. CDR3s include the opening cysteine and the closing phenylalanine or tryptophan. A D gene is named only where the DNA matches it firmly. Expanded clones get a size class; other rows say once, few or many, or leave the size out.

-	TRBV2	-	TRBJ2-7	TGTGCCAGCAGTGGGGCTAGCAGTGATTACGAGCAGTACTTC	CASSGASSDYEQYF
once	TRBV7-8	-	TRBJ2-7	TGTGCCAGCAGCTTTAACACCGCCTACGAGCAGTACTTC	CASSFNTAYEQYF
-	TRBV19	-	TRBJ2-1	TGTGCCAGTAGTAAGAGTTCAAGTAACAATGAGCAGTTCTTC	CASSKSSSNNEQFF
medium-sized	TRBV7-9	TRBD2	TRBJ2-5	TGTGCCAGCAGCTTACCCCTAGCGGGGGCTGAGACCCAGTACTTC	CASSLPLAGAETQYF
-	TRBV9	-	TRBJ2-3	TGTGCCAGCAGGGAAGGGGGGGCCGGAACAGATACGCAGTATTTT	CASREGGAGTDTQYF
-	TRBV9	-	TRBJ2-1	TGTGCCAGCAGCGGGACTGGGTCAAACAATGAGCAGTTCTTC	CASSGTGSNNEQFF
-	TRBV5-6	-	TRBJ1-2	TGTGCCAGCAGCTTCCCGCCGGGGTCCCAGCGGGGCTACACCTTC	CASSFPPGSQRGYTF
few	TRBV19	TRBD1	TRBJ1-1	TGTGCCAGTGACCAGGGACAGGGGGCGTGGACTGAAGCTTTCTTT	CASDQGQGAWTEAFF
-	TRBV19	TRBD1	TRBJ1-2	TGTGCCAGTGGGGTGGAGGGGGCCCCGTATGGCTACACCTTC	CASGVEGAPYGYTF
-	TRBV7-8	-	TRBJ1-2	TGTGCCAGCCTATCTACCCCCGGGGGGGCCGAAGGCTACACCTTC	CASLSTPGGAEGYTF
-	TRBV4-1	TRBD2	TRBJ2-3	TGCGCCAGCAGCCTTCGTTCCCGCGGGGGGGCCAGGGTAGATACGCAGTATTTT	CASSLRSRGGARVDTQYF
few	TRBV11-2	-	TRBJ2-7	TGTGCCAGCAGCTTAGGGTCTAGCCGTCGGTCCTACGAGCAGTACTTC	CASSLGSSRRSYEQYF
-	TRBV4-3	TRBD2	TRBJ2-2	TGCGCCAGCAGCCAAGAAACTAGCGGGGGGCTTCCGAACACCGGGGAGCTGTTTTTT	CASSQETSGGLPNTGELFF
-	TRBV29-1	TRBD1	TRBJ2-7	TGCAGCGTTGGGCGGACAGGATACTACGAGCAGTACTTC	CSVGRTGYYEQYF
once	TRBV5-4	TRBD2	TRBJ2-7	TGTGCCAGCAGCCCGGGACTAGGCGCCTACGAGCAGTACTTC	CASSPGLGAYEQYF
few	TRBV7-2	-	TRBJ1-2	TGTGCCAGCAGCCAGACACCCAGTCCCGGCTACACCTTC	CASSQTPSPGYTF
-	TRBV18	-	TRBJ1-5	TGTGCCAGCTCATCGTGGGCGAATCAGCCCCAGCATTTT	CASSSWANQPQHF
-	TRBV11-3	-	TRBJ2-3	TGTGCCAGCAGCTTAGTGTTCGGTACCCAGTATTTT	CASSLVFGTQYF
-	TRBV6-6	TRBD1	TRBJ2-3	TGTGCCAGCAGTCCCCCGGGACAGGGGCATCCAGATACGCAGTATTTT	CASSPPGQGHPDTQYF
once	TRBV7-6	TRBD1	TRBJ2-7	TGTGCCAGCAGCATTTCGGACAGGGAGGCCTACGAGCAGTACTTC	CASSISDREAYEQYF
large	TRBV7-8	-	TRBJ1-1	TGTGCCAGCAGCTCACAGACAGGCGGGTATACTGAAGCTTTCTTT	CASSSQTGGYTEAFF
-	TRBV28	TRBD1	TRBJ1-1	TGTGCCAGCAGTCCCCAGGGGGCCACTGAAGCTTTCTTT	CASSPQGATEAFF
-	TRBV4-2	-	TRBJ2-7	TGTGCCAGCAGTCCGCGGGGCCCCTACGAGCAGTACTTC	CASSPRGPYEQYF
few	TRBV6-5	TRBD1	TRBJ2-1	TGTGCCAGCAGTTCCGGACAGGGCGACAATGAGCAGTTCTTC	CASSSGQGDNEQFF
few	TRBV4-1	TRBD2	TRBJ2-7	TGCGCCAGCAGCCAAGCGTTAAGCAGGACTAGCGTTTCCTACGAGCAGTACTTC	CASSQALSRTSVSYEQYF
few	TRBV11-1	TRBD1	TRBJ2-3	TGTGCCAGCAGTAGAACCGGGACAGGGGTGGCAGATACGCAGTATTTT	CASSRTGTGVADTQYF
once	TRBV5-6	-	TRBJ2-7	TGTGCCAGCAGCTTTTACACCGTCTCCTACGAGCAGTACTTC	CASSFYTVSYEQYF
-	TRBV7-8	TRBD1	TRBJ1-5	TGTGCCAGCAGCTTAGGCTCCCAATATCAGGACAGGGGCACACCCCAGCATTTT	CASSLGSQYQDRGTPQHF
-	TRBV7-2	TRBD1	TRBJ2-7	TGTGCCAGCAGCTTAGCCGGACAGGGGGCCACCTACGAGCAGTACTTC	CASSLAGQGATYEQYF
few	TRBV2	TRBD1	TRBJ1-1	TGTGCCAGCAGTCACGACAGGGATGGGGCCATGAACACTGAAGCTTTCTTT	CASSHDRDGAMNTEAFF
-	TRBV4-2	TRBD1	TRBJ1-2	TGTGCCAGCAGCTCTTGGACAGGGCCAATCTATGGCTACACCTTC	CASSSWTGPIYGYTF
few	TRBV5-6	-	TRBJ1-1	TGTGCCAGCAGCTTGGCAGGCAGGGAAACTGAAGCTTTCTTT	CASSLAGRETEAFF
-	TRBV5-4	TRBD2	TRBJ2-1	TGTGCCAGCAGCTTGGAGAGACTAGCGGCCAACAATGAGCAGTTCTTC	CASSLERLAANNEQFF
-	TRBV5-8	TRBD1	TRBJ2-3	TGTGCCAGCAGCTCCACCCGACAGGGAATTGTAACAGATACGCAGTATTTT	CASSSTRQGIVTDTQYF
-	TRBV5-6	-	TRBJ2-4	TGTGCCAGCAGCTTGTATTCGGGGTCAAAAAACATTCAGTACTTC	CASSLYSGSKNIQYF
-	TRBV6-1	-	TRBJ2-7	TGTGCCAGCAGTGCGTCCGGGACACTGGGATCCGAGCAGTACTTC	CASSASGTLGSEQYF
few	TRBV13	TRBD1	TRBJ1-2	TGTGCCAGCAGCTCAGGACAGGGTACCTATGGCTACACCTTC	CASSSGQGTYGYTF
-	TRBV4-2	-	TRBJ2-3	TGTGCCAGCAGCCAGGCCCCCGGAGCTCGACGCACAGATACGCAGTATTTT	CASSQAPGARRTDTQYF
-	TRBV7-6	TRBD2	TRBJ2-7	TGTGCCAGCAGCCTAAGTCGGGGGGGCCACGAGCAGTACTTC	CASSLSRGGHEQYF
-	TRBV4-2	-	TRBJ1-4	TGTGCCAGCAGCCAGGAGGGGCCAGATGAAAAACTGTTTTTT	CASSQEGPDEKLFF
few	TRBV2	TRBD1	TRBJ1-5	TGTGCCAGCGGCAGGGGGCCCTACAATCAGCCCCAGCATTTT	CASGRGPYNQPQHF
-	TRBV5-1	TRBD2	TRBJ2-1	TGCGCCAGCAGTTCCTCGGGGGGGTACAATGAGCAGTTCTTC	CASSSSGGYNEQFF